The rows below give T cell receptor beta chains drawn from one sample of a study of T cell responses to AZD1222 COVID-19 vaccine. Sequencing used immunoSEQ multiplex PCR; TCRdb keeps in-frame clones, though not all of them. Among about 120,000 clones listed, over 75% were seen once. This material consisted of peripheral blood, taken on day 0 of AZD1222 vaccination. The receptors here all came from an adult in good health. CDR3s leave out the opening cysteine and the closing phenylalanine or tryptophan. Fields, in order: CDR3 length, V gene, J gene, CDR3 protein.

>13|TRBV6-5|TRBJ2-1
ASKQAGAYSNEQF
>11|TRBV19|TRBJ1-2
ASSLSLNYGYT
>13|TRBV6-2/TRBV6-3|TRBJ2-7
ASSYSTSGLYEQY
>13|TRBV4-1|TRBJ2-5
ASSTGPQYQETQY
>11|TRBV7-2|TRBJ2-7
ASSLAGPYEQY
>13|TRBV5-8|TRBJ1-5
ASSPGHISNQPQH
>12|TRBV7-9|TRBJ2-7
ASSPDRALDEQY
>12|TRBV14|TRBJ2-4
ASSLGRGSHIQY
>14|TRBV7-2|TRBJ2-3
ASSLDGRGRPDTQY
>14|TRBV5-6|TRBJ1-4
ASSFGGGFSNEKLF
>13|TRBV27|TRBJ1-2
ASSGVAGVNYGYT